The 27 T cell receptor beta chains given below trace back to one sample, sequenced in a study of T cell responses to AZD1222 COVID-19 vaccine. Sequencing was performed with immunoSEQ multiplex PCR; in TCRdb, only in-frame clones are kept and a portion is missing. The sample lists about 120,000 clones; 89% were seen once. This material consisted of peripheral blood, taken on day 0 of AZD1222 vaccination. The receptors shown here come from an adult in good health.

This chain links TRBV6-5 with TRBJ1-1, with 10 positions matching TRBD1. V was pared by 7 bases and J by 6 bases, with 5 bases of the junction left unmatched. The CDR3 has 13 residues. Germline CDR1 and CDR2: MNHEY and SVGAGI. The CDR3 loop is CASKGTGDSEAFF. In nucleotides, the CDR3 is TGTGCCAGCAAAGGGACAGGGGACTCTGAAGCTTTCTTT.

The V and J genes are TRBV11-2 and TRBJ2-5, with no clear D. The germline V gene encodes CDR1 SGHAT and CDR2 FQNNGV. Trimming stripped 5 bases from V and 6 bases from J, with 16 bases between. This CDR3 region has 14 residues. The DNA for the CDR3 is TGTGCCAGCAGCCCAGAAGGTAGATGGCAGACCCAGTACTTC. Protein product: CASSPEGRWQTQYF.

The rearrangement uses TRBV29-1 and TRBJ2-3; the match to TRBD2 covers 10 bases. The germline CDR1 and CDR2 sequences are SQVTM and ANQGSEA. The CDR3 is 13 amino acids. Trimming cost V 6 bases and J 4 bases; bases outside gene matches: 4. The CDR3 reads CSVSGRAPDTQYF. The CDR3 DNA sequence: TGCAGCGTGAGCGGGAGGGCCCCAGATACGCAGTATTTT.

The V call is TRBV6-5, the J call TRBJ1-2; D remains unclear. Germline V gene lookup returns CDR1 MNHEY and CDR2 SVGAGI. CDR3 length equals 15 residues. Trimming shortened V by 3 bases and J by 8 bases, and 19 bases separated the two germline ends. This CDR3 is CASSYPGQARVGYTF. CDR3 coding DNA: TGTGCCAGCAGTTATCCCGGCCAGGCTAGGGTGGGCTACACCTTC.

The chain employs TRBV7-2 and TRBJ2-6; 8 nucleotides match TRBD2. The ends lost 5 bases at V and 6 bases at J; junction bases unmatched: 3. Germline lookup yields CDR1 SGHTA and CDR2 FQGNSA. The CDR3 length is 14 residues. The CDR3 bases are TGTGCCAGCAGCACGGGGGGGTCGGCCAACGTCCTGACTTTC. This translates into CASSTGGSANVLTF.

The rearrangement links TRBV10-1 to TRBJ1-1; possibly TRBD1 for D (5 bases). Germline CDR1 WNHNN, CDR2 SYGVQD (reference sequence). The CDR3 is 17 residues long. Trimming pared 2 bases from V and 5 bases from J, leaving 21 bases between. The CDR3 DNA sequence: TGCGCCAGCAGTGAGGATCGTGACAGTAGAGAATTGACTGAAGCTTTCTTT. It yields the protein CASSEDRDSRELTEAFF.

The chain couples TRBV10-3 to TRBJ2-5, with 7 bases identical to TRBD2. CDR3 length equals 14 residues. The trim removed 5 bases at V and 2 bases at J, leaving 5 bases unmatched. CDR1 and CDR2 from the germline V gene are ENHRY and SYGVKD. The CDR3 coding sequence is TGTGCCATCAGTCGAGCGGGGCTACAAGAGACCCAGTACTTC. Translated: CAISRAGLQETQYF.

This chain uses TRBV6-5 with TRBJ1-2; possibly TRBD1 for D (5 bases). Trimming pared 8 bases from V and 1 base from J, leaving 14 bases between. The germline CDR1 and CDR2 sequences are MNHEY and SVGAGI. The CDR3 sequence is 14 residues long. CDR3 in amino acids: CASQRPGLNYGYTF. CDR3 nucleotides: TGTGCCAGCCAAAGGCCAGGGCTTAACTATGGCTACACCTTC.

V is TRBV10-2 and J is TRBJ2-3, with 14 bases that match TRBD2. Germline V CDR1 and CDR2: WSHSY, SAAADI. Trimming at V came to 5 bases and at J to 9 bases, leaving 7 bases not matched to a gene. The CDR3 contains 15 residues. CDR3 nucleotides: TGCGCCAGCAGTCCGGGACTAGCGGGAGTCGGGACGCAGTATTTT. It encodes CASSPGLAGVGTQYF.

In this sample, this clone turned up once. The chain couples TRBV19 to TRBJ1-5; D is uncertain. CDR1 is LNHDA, CDR2 SQIVND, per germline (reference sequence). Trimming took off 4 bases at V and 2 bases at J, with 9 bases between the two ends. This CDR3 has 14 residues. This chain's CDR3 is CASSRATGNQPQHF. The CDR3 DNA sequence: TGTGCCAGTAGTAGGGCCACCGGCAATCAGCCCCAGCATTTT. The complete variable domain, with remaining parts taken from reference TRBV19 and TRBJ1-5, reads DGGITQSPKYLFRKEGQNVTLSCEQNLNHDAMYWYRQDPGQGLRLIYYSQIVNDFQKGDIAEGYSVSREKKESFPLTVTSAQKNPTAFYLCASSRATGNQPQHFGDGTRLSIL.

The CDR3 DNA is TGTGCCAGCAGCTTAGGAGGGACTAGCGGCGTACTAGGGGAGACCCAGTACTTC. It yields the protein CASSLGGTSGVLGETQYF. The chain joins TRBV7-2 to TRBJ2-5, with 11 bases matching TRBD2. The CDR3 loop spans 18 amino acids. Trimming at V came to 1 base and at J to 5 bases, leaving 12 bases not matched to a gene. CDR1 is SGHTA, CDR2 FQGNSA, per germline.

The genes are TRBV28 and TRBJ1-4; no definite D call. CDR3 length: 12 residues. With 3 bases removed from V and 7 bases from J, the gap between germline ends came to 6 bases. From germline, CDR1 is MDHEN and CDR2 SYDVKM. CDR3 sequence reads: CASSFSSEKLFF. In DNA, the CDR3 is TGTGCCAGCAGTTTTTCCAGTGAAAAACTGTTTTTT.

J is TRBJ1-4 and V is TRBV10-3, with 9 nucleotides matching TRBD1. This CDR3 has 14 amino acids. Germline V lookup: CDR1 ENHRY, CDR2 SYGVKD. V was clipped by 6 bases and J by 12 bases; unmatched bases: 11. CDR3 bases: TGTGCCATCAGCCCGACAGGGGGAGGTGGTGAACTGTTTTTT. This translates into CAISPTGGGGELFF.

For the CDR3, the DNA is TGTGCCAGCAGCTTACCCGGGGGGGCCGCAGATACGCAGTATTTT. This sequence encodes CASSLPGGAADTQYF. The chain recombines TRBV7-6 with TRBJ2-3; the match to TRBD2 covers 8 bases. V shed 2 bases and J 4 bases; nucleotides not matched to a gene: 5. Germline CDR1 is SGHVS and CDR2 is FNYEAQ. The CDR3 has 15 residues.

The chain has TRBV27 and TRBJ1-4, with D maybe TRBD1 (5 bases). The CDR3 loop spans 12 amino acids. The germline V gene has CDR1 MNHEY and CDR2 SMNVEV (reference sequence). The V end lost 6 bases, the J end lost 8 bases, and 10 bases lay between the germline ends. This CDR3 reads CASRGVGEKLFF. The DNA of the CDR3 is TGTGCCAGCAGGGGGGTGGGGGAAAAACTGTTTTTT.

The CDR3 DNA reads TGTGCCAGCAGCCAAGATTCTGGCACAACTAATGAAAAACTGTTTTTT. It codes for CASSQDSGTTNEKLFF. This sequence joins TRBV3-1 (or the pseudogene TRBV3-2) and TRBJ1-4; D is unresolved. Deletions cut 0 bases from V and 0 bases from J, with 8 bases between. This CDR3 contains 16 residues. Germline CDR1 LGHDT, CDR2 YNNKEL (reference sequence).

The DNA for the CDR3 is TGTGCCAGCACCCCGGGGGGCAGGGGTGAGCAGTACTTC. Translating gives CASTPGGRGEQYF. The J gene is TRBJ2-7, the V gene TRBV7-9, with D tentatively TRBD2 (7 bases). Trimming pared 7 bases from V and 7 bases from J, leaving 17 bases between. Per the germline V gene, CDR1 is SEHNR and CDR2 is FQNEAQ (reference sequence). The CDR3 is 13 amino acids.

On this clone: The junction does not match germline at one end; this may be a read error. The V gene is TRBV5-6, the J gene TRBJ1-4; D is unclear. The length of the CDR3 is 12 residues. The germline gives CDR1 SGHDT, CDR2 YYEEEE. The chain's CDR3 is CASSHGGAPAIF. CDR3 bases: TGTGCCAGCAGCCACGGAGGAGCGCCCGCCATTTTT.

The chain uses TRBV6-5 and TRBJ1-5; D unresolved. CDR3 length: 16 amino acids. CDR1 and CDR2 (germline): MNHEY, SVGAGI. The V and J ends lost 0 bases and 3 bases respectively, with 12 bases between them. CDR3: CASSYSKPRNNQPQHF. The DNA for the CDR3 is TGTGCCAGCAGTTACTCGAAACCCAGAAACAATCAGCCCCAGCATTTT.

CDR3 nucleotide sequence: TGTGCCAGTAGTATTTACGGGGGGGCTAACTATGGCTACACCTTC. Translating it yields CASSIYGGANYGYTF. J is TRBJ1-2 and V is TRBV19, with D perhaps TRBD1 (5 bases). CDR1 and CDR2 (germline): LNHDA, SQIVND (reference sequence). The length of the CDR3 is 15 residues. Trimming took 3 bases from V and 0 from J, leaving 11 bases between them.

This clone showed up just once. The gene calls are TRBV21-1 and TRBJ1-2. TRBV21-1 is a recognized pseudogene. CDR3 size: 14 residues. In nucleotides, the CDR3 is TGTGCCAGCAGCACTTTACGGTCCGGGTCTGGCTACACCTTC. It yields the protein CASSTLRSGSGYTF.

The chain joins TRBV10-3 to TRBJ2-1, with D perhaps matching TRBD1 (5 bases). The CDR3 length is 15 residues. Germline V gene sequence: CDR1 ENHRY, CDR2 SYGVKD. Trimming cost V 6 bases and J 6 bases, with 18 bases left between them. The CDR3 coding sequence is TGTGCCATCAGCGCGATTGGGGATAGGGGCAATGAGCAGTTCTTC. This translates into CAISAIGDRGNEQFF.

V usage is TRBV13 and J usage is TRBJ1-5; D is undetermined. Looked up from germline, CDR1 is PRHDT and CDR2 is FYEKMQ (reference sequence). CDR3 length equals 13 residues. With 4 bases removed from V and 5 bases from J, the gap between germline ends came to 9 bases. CDR3: CASSSDRYQPQHF. The CDR3 bases are TGTGCCAGCAGCTCAGACCGATATCAGCCCCAGCATTTT.

The chain recombines TRBV6-5 with TRBJ1-1, with 8 bases identical to TRBD1. Trimming removed 6 bases from V and 3 bases from J; junction bases left unmatched: 6. CDR3 length: 14 amino acids. Germline CDR1 reads MNHEY; CDR2 reads SVGAGI. The CDR3 DNA reads as TGTGCCAGCAGGGATGACAGGGGTTACACTGAAGCTTTCTTT. Its protein is CASRDDRGYTEAFF.

The gene calls are TRBV19 and TRBJ1-1, with 8 bases matching TRBD1. Germline V lookup: CDR1 LNHDA, CDR2 SQIVND (reference sequence). The CDR3 runs to 13 residues. Losses at the gene ends were 5 bases for V and 3 bases for J; bases not matched to a gene: 2. This CDR3 reads CASSVRGHTEAFF. CDR3 sequence (DNA): TGTGCCAGTAGTGTCAGGGGGCACACTGAAGCTTTCTTT.

This clone was recorded only once. The chain combines TRBV5-1 with TRBJ2-3; 7 bases match TRBD1. Germline V gives CDR1 SGHRS, CDR2 YFSETQ. Trimming cost V 1 base and J 4 bases; bases outside gene matches: 6. CDR3 length: 15 residues. The CDR3 loop is CASSLTGDGADTQYF. The DNA of the CDR3 is TGCGCCAGCAGCTTGACAGGGGACGGGGCAGATACGCAGTATTTT.

The chain is built from TRBV6-1 and TRBJ1-2; D not certain. This CDR3 region has 16 residues. In germline, CDR1 is MNHNS, CDR2 SASEGT. Trimming removed 2 bases from V and 4 bases from J, with 17 bases in between. In DNA form, the CDR3 reads TGTGCCAGCAGTGAATGGTTACACAAAAGCAGCTATGGCTACACCTTC. Translated, it gives CASSEWLHKSSYGYTF.